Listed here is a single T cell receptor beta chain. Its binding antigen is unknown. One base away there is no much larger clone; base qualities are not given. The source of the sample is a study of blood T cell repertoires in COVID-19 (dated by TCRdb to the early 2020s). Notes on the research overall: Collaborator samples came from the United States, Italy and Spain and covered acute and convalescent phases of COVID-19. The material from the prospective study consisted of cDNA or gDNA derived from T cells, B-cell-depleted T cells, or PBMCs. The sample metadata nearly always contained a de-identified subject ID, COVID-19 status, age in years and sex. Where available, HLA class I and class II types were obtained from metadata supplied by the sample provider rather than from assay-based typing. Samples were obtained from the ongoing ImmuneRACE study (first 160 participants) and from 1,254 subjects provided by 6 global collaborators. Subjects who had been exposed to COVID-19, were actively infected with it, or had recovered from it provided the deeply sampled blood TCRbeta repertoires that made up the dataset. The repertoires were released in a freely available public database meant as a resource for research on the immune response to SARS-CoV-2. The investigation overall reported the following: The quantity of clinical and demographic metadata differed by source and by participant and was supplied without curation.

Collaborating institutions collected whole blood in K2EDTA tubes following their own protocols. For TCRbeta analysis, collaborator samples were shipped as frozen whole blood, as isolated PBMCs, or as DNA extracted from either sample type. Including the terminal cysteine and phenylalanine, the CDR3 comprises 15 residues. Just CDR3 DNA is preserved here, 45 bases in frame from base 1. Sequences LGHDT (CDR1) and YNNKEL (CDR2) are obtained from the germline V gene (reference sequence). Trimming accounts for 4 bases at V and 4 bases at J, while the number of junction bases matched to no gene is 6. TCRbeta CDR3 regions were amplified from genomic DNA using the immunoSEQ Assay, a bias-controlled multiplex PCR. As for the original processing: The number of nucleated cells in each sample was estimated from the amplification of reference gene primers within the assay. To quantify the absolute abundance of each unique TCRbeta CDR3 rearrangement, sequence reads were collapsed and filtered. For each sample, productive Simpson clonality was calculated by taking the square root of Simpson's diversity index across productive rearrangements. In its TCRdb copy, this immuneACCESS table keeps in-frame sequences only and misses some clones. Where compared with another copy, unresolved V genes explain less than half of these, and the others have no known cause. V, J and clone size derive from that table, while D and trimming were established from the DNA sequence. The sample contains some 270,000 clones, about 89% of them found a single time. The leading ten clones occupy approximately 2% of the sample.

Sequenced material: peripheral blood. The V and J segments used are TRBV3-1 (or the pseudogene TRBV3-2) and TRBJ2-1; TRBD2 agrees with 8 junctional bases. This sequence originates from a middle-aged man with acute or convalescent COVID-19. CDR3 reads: CASSPRGVPYNEQFF. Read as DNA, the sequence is TGTGCCAGCAGCCCGCGGGGGGTGCCTTACAATGAGCAGTTCTTC.